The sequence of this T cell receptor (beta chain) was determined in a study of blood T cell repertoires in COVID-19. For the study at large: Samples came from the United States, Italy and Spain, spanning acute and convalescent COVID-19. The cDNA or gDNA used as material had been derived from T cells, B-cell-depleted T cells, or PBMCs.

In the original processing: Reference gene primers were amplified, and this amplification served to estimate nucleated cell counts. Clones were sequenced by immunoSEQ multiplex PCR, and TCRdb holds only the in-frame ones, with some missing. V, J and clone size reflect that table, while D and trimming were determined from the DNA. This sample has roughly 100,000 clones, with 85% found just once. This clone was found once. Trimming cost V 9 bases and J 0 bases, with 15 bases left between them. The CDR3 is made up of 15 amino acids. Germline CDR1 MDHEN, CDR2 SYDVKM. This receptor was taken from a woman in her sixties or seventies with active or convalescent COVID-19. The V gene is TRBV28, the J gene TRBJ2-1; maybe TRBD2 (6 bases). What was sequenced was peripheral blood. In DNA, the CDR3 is TGTGCCAGTTCCGCTAGCGACAGCTCCTACAATGAGCAGTTCTTC. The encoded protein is CASSASDSSYNEQFF.